These T cell receptor beta chains were read from a single sample in a study of cytomegalovirus exposure and HLA in healthy donors. Some clones are missing from TCRdb's copy, which holds only in-frame ones; the method was immunoSEQ multiplex PCR. The repertoire holds 86,000 or so clones, with roughly 77% as singletons. The source material was PBMCs. These receptors were obtained from a woman between 35 and 50 years old in good health and CMV-seropositive. Each CDR3 is given with its conserved first and last residue.

j_gene	v_gene	CDR3aa
TRBJ1-1	TRBV12-5	CASGSLTGLGTEAFF
TRBJ2-7	TRBV28	CASSPPLGTGGYEQYF
TRBJ1-1	TRBV9	CASSVRQANTEAFF
TRBJ1-1	TRBV6-1	CASSAGGTEAFF
TRBJ2-3	TRBV6-5	CASSPEARGTDTQYF
TRBJ2-7	TRBV10-1	CASSPGTSVEQYF
.	TRBV6-1	CASSEVLAGQIYEQYF
TRBJ1-6	TRBV30	CAWSGATGTGDSPLHF
TRBJ1-2	TRBV19	CASTPFNREIYGYTF
TRBJ2-4	TRBV4-2	CASSPGGNIQYF
TRBJ2-7	TRBV6-1	CASTPGGRTYEQYF
TRBJ2-1	TRBV5-1	CASRRTGDNYNEQFF
TRBJ2-3	TRBV11-2	CASSAGQLNADTQYF
TRBJ1-1	TRBV30	CAWTPGQYKTAFF
TRBJ2-3	TRBV18	CASSPPGVADTQYF
TRBJ2-7	TRBV19	CASSSREGGTYEQYF
TRBJ2-1	TRBV5-4	CASSFGPSGNNYNEQFF
TRBJ1-1	TRBV6-1	CASIRGFDTEAFF
TRBJ1-1	TRBV21-1	CASSITGANTEAFF
TRBJ1-1	TRBV9	CASSVEGWQGDAFF
TRBJ2-3	TRBV7-9	CASSDSRAGAHGDTQYF
TRBJ2-3	TRBV9	CASSSSGGTDTQYF